This T cell receptor beta chain was obtained from a study of blood T cells in healthy people across ages (dated by TCRdb to 2015 to 2017). Regarding the research as a whole: Template switching captured roughly one uniquely barcoded TCR beta cDNA molecule per two T cells in model experiments. The study measured age-related changes in TCR beta repertoire diversity using deep sequencing normalized with unique cDNA molecular identifiers. To avoid experimental bias, donors of different ages were distributed randomly across sequencing lanes. Using the same blood draw, the study looked at two additional independent replicas of 1 million unique cDNA reads for two donors, one aged 18 to 30 and the other aged 80 or older. The donors were divided into four age groups: young (average around 16 years), middle-aged (almost 40), aged (about 60) and long-lived (about 84).

What the work shows at the level of the full study, not this receptor alone: Conclusive comparison of naive and antigen-experienced compartments was prevented by the profiling of bulk unsorted PBMCs. Compared with the aged group, more naive CD4+ T cells, fewer expanded clones and increased TCR diversity were shown by the long-lived group, suggesting age selection. The CMV infection status of donors was not known, potentially confounding age-related changes in expanded clonotypes. There was a strong correlation between observed TCR beta diversity and the percentage of naive T cells measured by flow cytometry. As age increased, observed TCR beta diversity per million T cells dropped in a roughly linear way, and a significant reduction was already evident by age 40. Estimates of total diversity from one million sequenced T cells were regarded as lower bounds and underestimates.

Systemically healthy Caucasian individuals from Russia, 39 in total and aged roughly 6 to 100 years, were included as donors. Approximately 9.7 milliliters of peripheral blood were drawn from each donor into EDTA-treated Vacutainer tubes. Ficoll-Paque density-gradient centrifugation was used to isolate PBMCs, with at least 6.5 million per sample. Trizol reagent was used to extract total RNA from PBMCs, with at least 6 micrograms per sample. Naive CD45RAhigh/CD27high T cell percentages were measured by flow cytometry on a PBMC aliquot from every donor. To note about this clonotype: The antigen it binds to is not known. There are no base qualities to consult, and no much larger clone falls within one base.

Receptor amplification or capture employed 5' RACE. A second PCR of roughly 7 to 12 cycles was run with a J-beta primer mix and a sample-barcoded 5' primer. Each TCR beta cDNA molecule received a unique molecular identifier from a template-switch 5' adaptor carrying 12 random nucleotides. At least 2.5 million CDR3-containing paired-end reads were obtained from each sample. All of the RNA was converted into first-strand cDNA using the Mint cDNA synthesis kit, with a TRBC-specific oligonucleotide serving as the primer. Following uracil-DNA glycosylase treatment, all cDNA underwent a first 18-cycle PCR with the universal primers M1SS and BC2_uni_R. The authors' pipeline ran thus. Normalization of each sample was performed by random selection of 1 million high-quality reads, each carrying a distinct molecular identifier. Instead of being binned into consensus sequences, reads with shared molecular identifiers were discarded. MiTCR, with a Q25 quality threshold and the strictest error-elimination algorithm, was used for CDR3 identification, clonotype clustering and error correction. A nonparametric unseen species model with Euler transformation was used to estimate lower-bound total TCR beta diversity. TCRdb took the public reads, trimmed them with fastp at Q25, ran MiXCR for clone calling and kept in-frame beta chains. Duplicate CDR3 protein sequences are folded into a single record with the most common DNA and genes. Clone size and V and J calls follow TCRdb, not the original study. This sample gives some 1.8 million distinct CDR3 sequences in total; about two fifths of them show up just once. Jointly, the top ten make up 20% to 25% of the sample.

Clipping removes 6 bases from V and 2 bases from J, with 10 as the unmatched junction base count. The CDR3 measures 15 amino acids from cysteine to phenylalanine. Only the CDR3 part of the read is kept: 45 bases, read in frame from the first base. Sequences MDHEN (CDR1) and SYDVKM (CDR2) are obtained from the germline V gene. The sequenced material came from blood. The V and J genes are TRBV28 and TRBJ2-7, with 7 junctional bases fitting TRBD1. This receptor was identified in a human donor in good health. The CDR3 protein is CASRPGQMPTYEQYF. The nucleotide sequence reads as follows: TGTGCCAGCAGACCGGGACAGATGCCGACCTACGAGCAGTACTTC.